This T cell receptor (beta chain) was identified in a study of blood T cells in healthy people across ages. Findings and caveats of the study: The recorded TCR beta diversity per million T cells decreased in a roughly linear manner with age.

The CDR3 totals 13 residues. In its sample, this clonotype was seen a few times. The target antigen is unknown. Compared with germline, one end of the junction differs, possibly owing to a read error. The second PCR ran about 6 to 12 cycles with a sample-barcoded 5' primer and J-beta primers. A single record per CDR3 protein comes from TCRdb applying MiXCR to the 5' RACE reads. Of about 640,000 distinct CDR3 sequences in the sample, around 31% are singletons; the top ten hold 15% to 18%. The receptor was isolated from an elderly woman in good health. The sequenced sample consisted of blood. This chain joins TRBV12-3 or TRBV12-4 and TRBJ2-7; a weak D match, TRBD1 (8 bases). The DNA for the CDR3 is TGTTCCAGCAGTTTAACAGGGGGGGACGAGCAGTACTTC. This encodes CSSSLTGGDEQYF.